This T cell receptor (beta chain) is from a study of cytomegalovirus exposure and HLA in healthy donors. This CDR3 comprises 16 residues. Germline CDR1 reads MNHNY; CDR2 reads SVGAGI (reference sequence). The ends were cut back, 5 bases at V and 4 bases at J, with 20 bases in the middle. PCR primers comprised 60 Vbeta and 13 Jbeta primers. Only in-frame clones appear in the TCRdb table, and some are missing; sequencing was by immunoSEQ multiplex PCR. The profile shows nearly 300,000 clones, roughly 85% of them singletons. The rearrangement links TRBV6-6 to TRBJ2-5, with a weak D call TRBD2 (7 bases). Sequencing was performed on PBMCs. The TCR comes from a man in his forties in good health and CMV-seropositive. The CDR3 loop is CASSQTRGALRETQYF. CDR3 DNA: TGTGCCAGCAGTCAGACCCGGGGGGCGTTAAGAGAGACCCAGTACTTC.